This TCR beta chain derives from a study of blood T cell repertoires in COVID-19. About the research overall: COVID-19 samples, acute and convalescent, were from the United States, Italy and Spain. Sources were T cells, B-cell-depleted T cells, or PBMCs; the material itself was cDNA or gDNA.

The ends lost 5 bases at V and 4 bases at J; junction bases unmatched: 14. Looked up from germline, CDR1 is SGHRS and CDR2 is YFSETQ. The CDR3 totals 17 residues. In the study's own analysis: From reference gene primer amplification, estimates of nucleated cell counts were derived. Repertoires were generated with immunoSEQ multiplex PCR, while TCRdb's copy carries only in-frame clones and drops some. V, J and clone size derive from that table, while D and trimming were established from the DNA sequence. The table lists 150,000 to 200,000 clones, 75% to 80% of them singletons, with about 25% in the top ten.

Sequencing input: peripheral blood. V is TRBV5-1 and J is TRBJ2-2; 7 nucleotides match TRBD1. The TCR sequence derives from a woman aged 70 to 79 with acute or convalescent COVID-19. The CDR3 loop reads CASSMGGTARRTGELFF. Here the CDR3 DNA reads TGCGCCAGCAGTATGGGTGGGACAGCGCGCCGCACCGGGGAGCTGTTTTTT. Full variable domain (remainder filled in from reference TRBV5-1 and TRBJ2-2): KAGVTQTPRYLIKTRGQQVTLSCSPISGHRSVSWYQQTPGQGLQFLFEYFSETQRNKGNFPGRFSGRQFSNSRSEMNVSTLELGDSALYLCASSMGGTARRTGELFFGEGSRLTVL.